This TCR beta chain came from a study of T-cell memory formation after mild COVID-19. Employing constant-segment primers, 5'RACE generated TCR alpha and TCR beta cDNA libraries bearing sample barcodes and UMIs. A single record per CDR3 protein comes from TCRdb applying MiXCR to the 5' RACE reads. The sample has 350,000 or so distinct CDR3 sequences, around a fifth seen once. The germline V gene has CDR1 MNHEY and CDR2 SVGAGI. CDR3 length: 15 amino acids. Trimming took 5 bases from V and 1 from J; bases not matched to a gene: 6. Study conclusions and caveats: Whereas later expanders leaned CD4+, clones contracting day 15 to 85 showed a balanced CD4/CD8 makeup.

Note on this clonotype: Antigen: not known.

This chain uses TRBV6-5 with TRBJ2-5; the match to TRBD2 covers 8 bases. The sample was PBMCs or a T cell subset sorted from them (not recorded which). The clonotype was recovered from an adult woman who had mild COVID-19 (a few samples of this study predate the infection). Cell type and time point are not known. The CDR3 protein is CASSMTGTSQETQYF. CDR3 in DNA: TGTGCCAGCAGTATGACCGGGACTAGCCAAGAGACCCAGTACTTC.